The source of this T cell receptor beta chain is a study of blood T cell repertoires in COVID-19. Turning to the study itself: PBMCs, B-cell-depleted T cells, or T cells were the source of the cDNA or gDNA that made up the material.

Per the original data handling: From reference gene primer amplification, estimates of nucleated cell counts were derived. TCRdb keeps only in-frame clones here, not all; method: immunoSEQ multiplex PCR. V and J calls and clone size follow that table, whereas D and trimming were derived from the DNA. The top ten hold roughly 13% of the sample, which has some 200,000 clones, over 75% seen once. The J segment lost 0 bases and the V segment lost 7 bases, leaving 8 bases of the junction unmatched. In germline, CDR1 is SQVTM, CDR2 ANQGSEA. The length of the CDR3 is 15 residues. This clone was recorded a few times.

The TCR originated in a human donor in a cohort sampled during active COVID-19. Sequenced: peripheral blood. This sequence joins TRBV29-1 and TRBJ2-7; TRBD2 aligns across 11 bases. CDR3 residues: CSGTTSGTSSYEQYF. CDR3 DNA sequence: TGCAGCGGGACGACTAGCGGGACGAGCTCCTACGAGCAGTACTTC.